The 25 T cell receptor beta chains below were found in one sample sequenced in a study of chemoradiotherapy in HPV16-positive cancers. The table came from immunoSEQ multiplex PCR; TCRdb's copy has only in-frame clones and leaves some out. The data show 15,000 to 20,000 clones, 77% seen once. Sampling was done from a patient who underwent chemoradiotherapy. These receptors were taken from a human donor with HPV-associated anogenital cancer.

V is TRBV7-9 and J is TRBJ2-2; D unresolved. Looked up from germline, CDR1 is SEHNR and CDR2 is FQNEAQ (reference sequence). V was shortened by 5 bases and J by 4 bases, with 8 bases between the two germline ends. This CDR3 has 13 amino acids. Here the CDR3 DNA reads TGTGCCAGCAGCCGAGACGGCACCGGGGAGCTGTTTTTT. Translating it yields CASSRDGTGELFF. Drawing the rest from reference TRBV7-9 and TRBJ2-2, the complete variable domain is DTGVSQNPRHKITKRGQNVTFRCDPISEHNRLYWYRQTLGQGPEFLTYFQNEAQLEKSRLLSDRFSAERPKGSFSTLEIQRTEQGDSAMYLCASSRDGTGELFFGEGSRLTVL.

This chain connects TRBV9 to TRBJ2-3; TRBD2 matches 8 bases. The J segment lost 0 bases and the V segment lost 2 bases, leaving 2 bases of the junction unmatched. Germline lookup yields CDR1 SGDLS and CDR2 YYNGEE. This CDR3 has 15 amino acids. The CDR3 nucleotides read TGTGCCAGCAGCGTCCTAGCGGGTAGCACAGATACGCAGTATTTT. Protein product: CASSVLAGSTDTQYF.

This clone was observed a handful of times. The chain recombines TRBV10-3 with TRBJ1-1; tentatively, D is TRBD1 (6 bases). The germline V and J ends were trimmed by 9 bases and 8 bases, with 13 bases remaining between them. The germline V gene has CDR1 ENHRY and CDR2 SYGVKD. The CDR3 runs to 11 residues. The CDR3: CAMGVGAEAFF. In nucleotides, the CDR3 is TGTGCCATGGGGGTGGGGGCCGAAGCTTTCTTT.

The chain links TRBV5-1 to TRBJ2-1, with TRBD2 matching 11 bases. There are 15 residues in the CDR3. Germline CDR1 and CDR2: SGHRS and YFSETQ. V dropped 6 bases and J dropped 5; count of bases not matched to a gene: 7. CDR3 in DNA: TGCGCCAGCACCAGACTAGCGGGGTCCCACAATGAGCAGTTCTTC. Translating it yields CASTRLAGSHNEQFF.

The chain recombines TRBV30 with TRBJ2-1; TRBD2 aligns across 9 bases. Germline CDR1 GTSNPN, CDR2 SVGIG (reference sequence). The CDR3 loop spans 13 amino acids. The V segment lost 4 bases and the J segment 5 bases; nucleotides outside the gene matches: 3. CDR3 nucleotide sequence: TGTGCCTGGACCCAGCGGGGGGACAATGAGCAGTTCTTC. Residues: CAWTQRGDNEQFF.

Turning to this clone: Different DNA sequences within this sample yield the same CDR3. The chain employs TRBV19 and TRBJ2-3; D may be TRBD2 (6 bases). CDR1 is LNHDA and CDR2 is SQIVND in the germline V gene (reference sequence). Trimming cost V 5 bases and J 6 bases, with 18 bases left between them. The CDR3 is 15 amino acids. The DNA for the CDR3 is TGTGCCAGTAGTGACCTTTTAGCGCGGGGCGATACGCAGTATTTT. Translating it yields CASSDLLARGDTQYF. The full variable domain, with the rest looked up from reference TRBV19 and TRBJ2-3, is DGGITQSPKYLFRKEGQNVTLSCEQNLNHDAMYWYRQDPGQGLRLIYYSQIVNDFQKGDIAEGYSVSREKKESFPLTVTSAQKNPTAFYLCASSDLLARGDTQYFGPGTRLTVL.

The chain employs TRBV5-1 and TRBJ2-1; no firm D call. The CDR3 runs to 12 residues. V lost 0 bases and J lost 8, with 6 bases in between. The germline V gene encodes CDR1 SGHRS and CDR2 YFSETQ. Here the CDR3 reads CASSLEMDEQFF. As DNA, the CDR3 is TGCGCCAGCAGCTTGGAAATGGATGAGCAGTTCTTC.

The chain carries TRBV2 and TRBJ2-3; possible D gene TRBD1, 6 bases. Germline values: CDR1 SNHLY, CDR2 FYNNEI. CDR3 length: 14 residues. V lost 6 bases and J 2 bases, leaving 12 bases between the germline ends. In DNA form, the CDR3 reads TGTGCCAGCAGCGAGGGGGTTTACACAGATACGCAGTATTTT. Its translation is CASSEGVYTDTQYF.

This rearrangement joins TRBV4-3 to TRBJ1-1, with D possibly being TRBD1 (6 bases). Germline loops: CDR1 LGHNA, CDR2 YSLEER. The CDR3 has 17 amino acids. V lost 4 bases to trimming and J lost 1 base, with 19 bases between them. The CDR3 nucleotides read TGCGCCAGCAGCCCTACCCGTAGGGGGGGGCCGAACACTGAAGCTTTCTTT. Amino acids: CASSPTRRGGPNTEAFF.

The chain joins TRBV7-9 to TRBJ1-1, with D possibly matching TRBD1 (6 bases). Germline V gene sequence: CDR1 SEHNR, CDR2 FQNEAQ (reference sequence). V was clipped by 4 bases and J by 1 base, with 19 bases between them. The CDR3 has 17 amino acids. The CDR3 spells CASSYPVGGGANTEAFF. CDR3 in DNA: TGTGCCAGCAGCTATCCCGTGGGCGGGGGCGCGAACACTGAAGCTTTCTTT.

This clone was found a few times. The chain recombines TRBV18 with TRBJ1-5; no reliable D call. Per the germline V gene, CDR1 is KGHSH and CDR2 is LQKENI. The germline V and J ends were trimmed by 3 bases and 2 bases, with 8 bases remaining between them. The length of the CDR3 is 14 residues. CDR3 DNA sequence: TGTGCCAGCTCACCGCAAAGGGGCAATCAGCCCCAGCATTTT. Translating gives CASSPQRGNQPQHF.

As DNA, the CDR3 is TGTGCCAGCAGCCCTGGGGGGCAGGGGATTTACAATGAGCAGTTCTTC. Its translation is CASSPGGQGIYNEQFF. This rearrangement joins TRBV11-3 to TRBJ2-1; D is perhaps TRBD1 or TRBD2 (6 bases each). V was cut by 5 bases and J by 4 bases, with 18 bases left in between. CDR1 is SGHNT, CDR2 YENEEA, per germline. This CDR3 has 16 amino acids.

The genes are TRBV27 and TRBJ2-7; 9 nucleotides align to TRBD2. This CDR3 has 15 amino acids. With 2 bases clipped from V and 2 bases from J, the junction kept 4 bases outside the gene matches. Germline V CDR1 and CDR2: MNHEY, SMNVEV (reference sequence). CDR3 sequence reads: CASSLKAGGTYEQYF. CDR3 nucleotides: TGTGCCAGCAGTTTAAAGGCGGGGGGGACCTACGAGCAGTACTTC.

This chain connects TRBV4-1 to TRBJ1-1, with TRBD1 matching over 9 bases. This CDR3 is built from 15 residues. J lost 5 bases, V lost 3 bases, and 7 bases had no gene match. Germline CDR1 MGHRA, CDR2 YSYEKL. The CDR3 DNA follows: TGCGCCAGCAGCCAGATACAGGGGGCTGGGACTGAAGCTTTCTTT. Its protein is CASSQIQGAGTEAFF.

The chain combines TRBV30 with TRBJ1-3, with 9 bases aligning to TRBD1. V trimming: 4 bases; J trimming: 1 base; junction bases outside the gene matches: 2. CDR3 size: 14 residues. CDR1 is GTSNPN and CDR2 is SVGIG in the germline V gene (reference sequence). CDR3 loop: CAWTGTGSGNTIYF. The CDR3, as DNA: TGTGCCTGGACCGGGACAGGGTCTGGAAACACCATATATTTT.

The chain links TRBV5-1 to TRBJ2-3; 8 positions agree with TRBD2. Unmatched junction bases numbered 5, after V lost 0 bases and J lost 2 bases. Germline CDR1 SGHRS, CDR2 YFSETQ. The CDR3 is 16 amino acids. CDR3 sequence: CASSLEAGDPTDTQYF. CDR3 DNA: TGCGCCAGCAGCTTGGAAGCGGGGGATCCCACAGATACGCAGTATTTT.

The chain couples TRBV7-2 to TRBJ2-1; no clear D. Germline V gene data show CDR1 as SGHTA and CDR2 as FQGNSA. The CDR3 runs to 16 residues. V shed 6 bases and J shed 6 bases, with 21 bases lying between them. CDR3 region: CASRPTDRSRVNEQFF. CDR3 coding DNA: TGTGCCAGCAGACCTACCGACCGGTCCCGGGTCAATGAGCAGTTCTTC.

This clone was seen once. The CDR3 region is CASGPDTEAFF. Here the CDR3 DNA reads TGTGCTAGTGGACCCGACACTGAAGCTTTCTTT. The chain combines TRBV12-5 with TRBJ1-1; the D is unclear. Germline V gene sequence: CDR1 LGHNT, CDR2 FRNRAP. The germline V and J ends were trimmed by 6 bases and 3 bases, with 5 bases remaining between them. The CDR3 extends over 11 amino acids.

V usage is TRBV7-9 and J usage is TRBJ2-7, with a tentative D call TRBD1 (6 bases). The germline V gene encodes CDR1 SEHNR and CDR2 FQNEAQ (reference sequence). Trimming took off 5 bases at V and 5 bases at J, with 19 bases between the two ends. This CDR3 region has 15 residues. For the CDR3, the DNA is TGTGCCAGCAGCACGCCGACAGGTTCAGACCACGAGCAGTACTTC. Its translation is CASSTPTGSDHEQYF.

The chain uses TRBV5-8 and TRBJ2-1; no clear D. V was trimmed by 4 bases and J by 6 bases, leaving 14 bases between them. The CDR3 contains 14 residues. Germline CDR1 is SGHTS and CDR2 is YDEGEE. The CDR3 loop is CASSPSPIVNEQFF. For the CDR3, the DNA is TGTGCCAGCAGCCCCTCTCCGATCGTCAATGAGCAGTTCTTC.

The chain joins TRBV5-7 to TRBJ1-2; D unclear. Being an ORF, TRBV5-7 has a function that is uncertain. This CDR3 contains 10 residues. V lost 2 bases and J 5 bases, leaving 1 base between the germline ends. The CDR3 reads CASSLYGYTF. The CDR3 DNA reads as TGTGCCAGCAGCTTATATGGCTACACCTTC.

There are a few counts of this clone. This sequence joins TRBV6-4 and TRBJ1-6; possible D gene TRBD1, 5 bases. The length of the CDR3 is 15 residues. With 3 bases removed from V and 5 bases from J, the gap between germline ends came to 11 bases. Germline V gives CDR1 MRHNA, CDR2 SNTAGT. DNA of the CDR3: TGTGCCAGCAGTGAGGCCCAGGGAAATAATTCACCCCTCCACTTT. This translates into CASSEAQGNNSPLHF.

CDR3 nucleotides: TGTGCCAGTAGGGACATTAACTATGGCTACACCTTC. As protein: CASRDINYGYTF. The chain combines TRBV19 with TRBJ1-2; D might be TRBD1 (5 bases). Trimming stripped 6 bases from V and 1 base from J, with 6 bases between. This CDR3 is 12 amino acids long. Germline V gene data show CDR1 as LNHDA and CDR2 as SQIVND (reference sequence).

J is TRBJ1-1 and V is TRBV7-2; a weak D match, TRBD1 (5 bases). In germline, CDR1 is SGHTA, CDR2 FQGNSA. CDR3 length: 15 amino acids. Trimming took 3 bases from V and 3 from J, leaving 14 bases between them. DNA for the CDR3: TGTGCCAGCAGCTTTATGAGACAGAGGGACACTGAAGCTTTCTTT. Translation: CASSFMRQRDTEAFF. The entire variable domain, with the rest obtained from reference TRBV7-2 and TRBJ1-1, is as follows: GAGVSQSPSNKVTEKGKDVELRCDPISGHTALYWYRQSLGQGLEFLIYFQGNSAPDKSGLPSDRFSAERTGGSVSTLTIQRTQQEDSAVYLCASSFMRQRDTEAFFGQGTRLTVV.

The chain links TRBV5-6 to TRBJ1-2; weak D call: TRBD1 (5 bases). The CDR3 consists of 15 residues. Germline V gene lookup returns CDR1 SGHDT and CDR2 YYEEEE. V lost 2 bases and J lost 1, with 12 bases in between. The CDR3, as DNA: TGTGCCAGCAGCTTTCTGGACACCATTAACTATGGCTACACCTTC. Protein: CASSFLDTINYGYTF.